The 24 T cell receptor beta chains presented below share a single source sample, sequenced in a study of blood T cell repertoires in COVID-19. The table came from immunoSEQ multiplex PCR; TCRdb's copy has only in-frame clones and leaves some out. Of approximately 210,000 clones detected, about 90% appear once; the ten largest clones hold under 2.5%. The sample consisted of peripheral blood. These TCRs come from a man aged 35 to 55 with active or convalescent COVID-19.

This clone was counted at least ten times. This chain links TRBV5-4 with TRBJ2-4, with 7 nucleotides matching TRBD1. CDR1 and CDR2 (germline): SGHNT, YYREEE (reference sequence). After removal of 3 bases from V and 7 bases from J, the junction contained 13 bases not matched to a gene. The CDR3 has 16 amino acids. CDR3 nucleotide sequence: TGTGCCAGCAGCTGGGAAACCGGGACAGCAGAGAACATTCAGTACTTC. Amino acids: CASSWETGTAENIQYF.

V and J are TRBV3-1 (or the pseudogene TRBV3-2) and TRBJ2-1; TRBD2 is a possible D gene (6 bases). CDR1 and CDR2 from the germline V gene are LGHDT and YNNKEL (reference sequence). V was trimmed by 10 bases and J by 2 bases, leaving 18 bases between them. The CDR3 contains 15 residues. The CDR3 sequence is CATQIPGTPYNEQFF. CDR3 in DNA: TGTGCCACCCAAATCCCCGGGACTCCCTACAATGAGCAGTTCTTC.

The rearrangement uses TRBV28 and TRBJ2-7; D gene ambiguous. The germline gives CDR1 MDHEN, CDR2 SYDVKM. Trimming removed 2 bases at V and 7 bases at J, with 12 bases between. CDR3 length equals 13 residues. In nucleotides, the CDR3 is TGTGCCAGCAGTTTAGATCCCAACGGGGAGCAGTACTTC. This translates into CASSLDPNGEQYF.

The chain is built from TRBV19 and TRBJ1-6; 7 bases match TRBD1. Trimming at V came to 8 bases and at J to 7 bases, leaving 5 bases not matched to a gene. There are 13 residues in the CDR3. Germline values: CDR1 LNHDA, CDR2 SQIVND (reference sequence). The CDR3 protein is CASDQGGNSPLHF. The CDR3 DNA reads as TGTGCCAGTGACCAGGGGGGAAATTCACCCCTCCACTTT.

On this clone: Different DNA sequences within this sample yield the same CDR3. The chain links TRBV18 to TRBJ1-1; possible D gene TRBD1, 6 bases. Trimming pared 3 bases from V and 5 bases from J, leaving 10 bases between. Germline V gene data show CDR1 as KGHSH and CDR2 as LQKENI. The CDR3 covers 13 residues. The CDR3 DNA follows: TGTGCCAGCTCACCTAGGGGGGGGACTGAAGCTTTCTTT. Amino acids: CASSPRGGTEAFF.

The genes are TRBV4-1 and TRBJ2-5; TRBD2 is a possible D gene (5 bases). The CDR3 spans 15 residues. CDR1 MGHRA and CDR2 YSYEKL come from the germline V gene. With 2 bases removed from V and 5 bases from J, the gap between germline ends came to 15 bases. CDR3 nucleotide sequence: TGCGCCAGCAGCCAATGGGCTAGGAGGAATGAGACCCAGTACTTC. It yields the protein CASSQWARRNETQYF.

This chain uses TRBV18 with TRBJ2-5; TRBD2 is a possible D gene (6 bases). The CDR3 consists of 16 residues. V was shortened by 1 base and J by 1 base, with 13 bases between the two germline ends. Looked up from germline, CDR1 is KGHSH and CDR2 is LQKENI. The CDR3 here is CASSPRRGNAQETQYF. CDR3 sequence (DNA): TGTGCCAGCTCACCACGGCGGGGAAACGCCCAAGAGACCCAGTACTTC.

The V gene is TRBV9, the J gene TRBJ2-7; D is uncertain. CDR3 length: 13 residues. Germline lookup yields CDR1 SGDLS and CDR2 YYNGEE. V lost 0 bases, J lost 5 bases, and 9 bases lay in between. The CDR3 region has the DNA TGTGCCAGCAGCGTAGCCCCGTCCCACGAGCAGTACTTC. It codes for CASSVAPSHEQYF.

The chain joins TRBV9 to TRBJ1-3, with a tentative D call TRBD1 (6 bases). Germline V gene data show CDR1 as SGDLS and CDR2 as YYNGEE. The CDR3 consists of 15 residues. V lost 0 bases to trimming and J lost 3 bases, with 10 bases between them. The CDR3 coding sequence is TGTGCCAGCAGCGTAGGAGGGGACAATGGAAACACCATATATTTT. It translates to CASSVGGDNGNTIYF.

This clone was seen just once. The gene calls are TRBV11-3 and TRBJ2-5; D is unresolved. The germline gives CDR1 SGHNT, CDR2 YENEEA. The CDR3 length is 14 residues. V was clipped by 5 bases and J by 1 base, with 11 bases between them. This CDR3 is CASSPNWSQETQYF. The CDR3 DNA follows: TGTGCCAGCAGCCCGAATTGGAGCCAAGAGACCCAGTACTTC. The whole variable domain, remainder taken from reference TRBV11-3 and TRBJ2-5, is EAGVVQSPRYKIIEKKQPVAFWCNPISGHNTLYWYLQNLGQGPELLIRYENEEAVDDSQLPKDRFSAERLKGVDSTLKIQPAELGDSAVYLCASSPNWSQETQYFGPGTRLLVL.

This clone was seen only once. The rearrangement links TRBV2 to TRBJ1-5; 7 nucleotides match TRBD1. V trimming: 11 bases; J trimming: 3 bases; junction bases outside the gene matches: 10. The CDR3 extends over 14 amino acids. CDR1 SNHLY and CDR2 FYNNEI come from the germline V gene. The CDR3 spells CACAPGQPNQPQHF. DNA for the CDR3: TGTGCCTGCGCCCCGGGACAGCCCAATCAGCCCCAGCATTTT.

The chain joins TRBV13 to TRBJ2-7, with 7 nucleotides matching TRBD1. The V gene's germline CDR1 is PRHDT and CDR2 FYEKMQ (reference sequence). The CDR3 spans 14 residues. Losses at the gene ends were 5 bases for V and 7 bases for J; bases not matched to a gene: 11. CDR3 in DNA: TGTGCCAGCAGCAGTACAGGGGTTAGAGGGGAGCAGTACTTC. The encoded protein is CASSSTGVRGEQYF.

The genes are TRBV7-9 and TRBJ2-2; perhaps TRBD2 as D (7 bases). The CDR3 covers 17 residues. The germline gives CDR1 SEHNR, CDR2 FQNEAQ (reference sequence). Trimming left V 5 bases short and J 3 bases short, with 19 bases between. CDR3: CASSPPIGGQDTGELFF. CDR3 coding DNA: TGTGCCAGCAGCCCCCCCATCGGGGGGCAGGACACCGGGGAGCTGTTTTTT. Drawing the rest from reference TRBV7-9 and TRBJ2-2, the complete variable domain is DTGVSQNPRHKITKRGQNVTFRCDPISEHNRLYWYRQTLGQGPEFLTYFQNEAQLEKSRLLSDRFSAERPKGSFSTLEIQRTEQGDSAMYLCASSPPIGGQDTGELFFGEGSRLTVL.

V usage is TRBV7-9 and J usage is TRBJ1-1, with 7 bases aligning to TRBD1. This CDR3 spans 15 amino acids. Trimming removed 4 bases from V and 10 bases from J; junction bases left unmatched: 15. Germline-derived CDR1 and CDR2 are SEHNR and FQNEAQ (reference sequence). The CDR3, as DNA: TGTGCCAGCAGCTCCGAACAGGGGTCAATCGGGGGAGCTTTCTTT. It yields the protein CASSSEQGSIGGAFF.

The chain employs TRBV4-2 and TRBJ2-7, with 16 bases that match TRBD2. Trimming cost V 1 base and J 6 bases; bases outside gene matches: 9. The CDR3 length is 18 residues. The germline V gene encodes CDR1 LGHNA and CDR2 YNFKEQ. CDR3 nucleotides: TGTGCCAGCAGCCAAGTCGTTGGGACTAGCGGGAGGGCAGGCGAGCAGTACTTC. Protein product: CASSQVVGTSGRAGEQYF.

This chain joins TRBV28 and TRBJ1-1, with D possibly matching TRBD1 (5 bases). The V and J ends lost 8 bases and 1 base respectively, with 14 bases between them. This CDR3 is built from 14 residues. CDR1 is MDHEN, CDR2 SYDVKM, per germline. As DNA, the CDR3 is TGTGCCAGCCATTTCAGGGCGGCGAACACTGAAGCTTTCTTT. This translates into CASHFRAANTEAFF.

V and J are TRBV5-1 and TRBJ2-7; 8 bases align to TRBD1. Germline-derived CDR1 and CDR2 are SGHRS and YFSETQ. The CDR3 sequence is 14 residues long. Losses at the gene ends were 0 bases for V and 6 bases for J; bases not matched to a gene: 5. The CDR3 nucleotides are TGCGCCAGCAGCTTGGGAGACAGGGGTTCCGAGCAGTACTTC. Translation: CASSLGDRGSEQYF.

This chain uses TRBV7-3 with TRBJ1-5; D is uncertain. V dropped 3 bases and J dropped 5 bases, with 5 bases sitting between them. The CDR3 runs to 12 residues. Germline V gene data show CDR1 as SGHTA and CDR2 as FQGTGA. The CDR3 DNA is TGTGCCAGCAGCTTTCTCGATCAGCCCCAGCATTTT. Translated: CASSFLDQPQHF.

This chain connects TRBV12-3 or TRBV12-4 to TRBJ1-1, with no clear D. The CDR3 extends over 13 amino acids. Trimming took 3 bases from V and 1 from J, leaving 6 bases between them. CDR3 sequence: CASSFMSNTEAFF. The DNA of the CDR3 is TGTGCCAGCAGTTTTATGTCGAACACTGAAGCTTTCTTT.

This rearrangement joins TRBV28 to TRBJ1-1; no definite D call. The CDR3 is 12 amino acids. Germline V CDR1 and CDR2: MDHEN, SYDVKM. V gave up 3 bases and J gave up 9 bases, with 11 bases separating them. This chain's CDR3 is CASSFSGVKAFF. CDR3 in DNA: TGTGCCAGCAGTTTCTCCGGGGTAAAAGCTTTCTTT.

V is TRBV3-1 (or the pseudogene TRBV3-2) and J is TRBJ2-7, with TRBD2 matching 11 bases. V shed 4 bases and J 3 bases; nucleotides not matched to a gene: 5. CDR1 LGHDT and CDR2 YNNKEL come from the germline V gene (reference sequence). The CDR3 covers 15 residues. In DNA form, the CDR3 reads TGTGCCAGCAGCCGAACTAGCGGGGGTAACTACGAGCAGTACTTC. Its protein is CASSRTSGGNYEQYF.

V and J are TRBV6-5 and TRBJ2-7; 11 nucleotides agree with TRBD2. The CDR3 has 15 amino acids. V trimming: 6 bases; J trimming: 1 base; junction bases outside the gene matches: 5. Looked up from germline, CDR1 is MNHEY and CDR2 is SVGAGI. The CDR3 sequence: CASRYLAGGSYEQYF. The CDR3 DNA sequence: TGTGCCAGCAGGTATCTAGCGGGGGGATCCTACGAGCAGTACTTC.

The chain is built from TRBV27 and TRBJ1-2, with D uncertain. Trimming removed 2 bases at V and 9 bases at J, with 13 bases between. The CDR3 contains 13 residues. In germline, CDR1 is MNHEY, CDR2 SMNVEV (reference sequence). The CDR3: CASSLGLLASYTF. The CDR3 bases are TGTGCCAGCAGTTTAGGGCTTCTCGCCAGCTACACCTTC.

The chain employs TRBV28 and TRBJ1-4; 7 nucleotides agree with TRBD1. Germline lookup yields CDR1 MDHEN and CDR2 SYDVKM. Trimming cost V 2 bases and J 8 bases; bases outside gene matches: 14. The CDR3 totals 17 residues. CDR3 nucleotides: TGTGCCAGCAGTTTAGGTAGGGGGCTGGGACCGTTCGAAAAACTGTTTTTT. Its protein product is CASSLGRGLGPFEKLFF. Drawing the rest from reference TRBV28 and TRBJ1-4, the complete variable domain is DVKVTQSSRYLVKRTGEKVFLECVQDMDHENMFWYRQDPGLGLRLIYFSYDVKMKEKGDIPEGYSVSREKKERFSLILESASTNQTSMYLCASSLGRGLGPFEKLFFGSGTQLSVL.